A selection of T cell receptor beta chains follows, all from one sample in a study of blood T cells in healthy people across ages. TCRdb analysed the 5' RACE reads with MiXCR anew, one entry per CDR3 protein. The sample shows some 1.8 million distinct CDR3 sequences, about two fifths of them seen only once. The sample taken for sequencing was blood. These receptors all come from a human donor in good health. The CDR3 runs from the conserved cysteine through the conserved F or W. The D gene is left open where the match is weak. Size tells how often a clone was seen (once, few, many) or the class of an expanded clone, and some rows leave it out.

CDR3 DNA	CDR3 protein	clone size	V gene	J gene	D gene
TGTGCCAGCAGCTCCTGGACTAGCGGCTACTACGAGCAGTACTTC	CASSSWTSGYYEQYF	few	TRBV11-1	TRBJ2-7	TRBD2
TGCGCCAGGGTGGGGTGTGGCGCGCAGTGTCAGCCCCAGCATTTT	CARVGCGAQCQPQHF	few	TRBV10-2	TRBJ1-5	NA
TGCAGTGCTATTCGCCAGGGGGCAGGGGGTCAGCCCCAGCATTTT	CSAIRQGAGGQPQHF	NA	TRBV20-1	TRBJ1-5	TRBD1
TGTGCCAACAGATCCAGGGGATACGGTGAGCAGTTCTTC	CANRSRGYGEQFF	few	TRBV5-6	TRBJ2-1	NA
TGTGCCAGCAACTTCCAGGGAACTAATGAAAAACTGTTTTTT	CASNFQGTNEKLFF	NA	TRBV6-6	TRBJ1-4	NA
TGTGCCAGCAGTTTAAGGAGGTTGGAGCTGTTTTTT	CASSLRRLELFF	NA	TRBV12-3/TRBV12-4	TRBJ2-2	NA
TGTGCCAGCACGGGGGCGGGGGCCGGGGAGCTGTTTTTT	CASTGAGAGELFF	NA	TRBV12-3/TRBV12-4	TRBJ2-2	NA
TGCGCCAGCAGCCAGTTCGCGCGGCCGCGCACAGATACGCAGTATTTT	CASSQFARPRTDTQYF	NA	TRBV4-3	TRBJ2-3	NA
TGTGCCAGCAGTCAATCCCGGGATTCCTATGGCTACACCTTC	CASSQSRDSYGYTF	NA	TRBV6-1	TRBJ1-2	NA
TGCAGTGCTAGGCCCTTTATGGGATGGGGCCAAGAGACCCAGTACTTC	CSARPFMGWGQETQYF	few	TRBV20-1	TRBJ2-5	NA
TGTGCCAGCAGCCCATCCGGGACTCCCTCCTACGAGCAGTACTTC	CASSPSGTPSYEQYF	NA	TRBV7-2	TRBJ2-7	NA
TGTGCCAGCAGTTACTCGAGGGAGGGTGGGTTTAATGAGCAGTTCTTC	CASSYSREGGFNEQFF	NA	TRBV6-6	TRBJ2-1	TRBD2
TGCAGCGTCGAGGGACTAGTAGGCAATGAGCAGTTCTTC	CSVEGLVGNEQFF	NA	TRBV29-1	TRBJ2-1	TRBD2
TGCAGTGCCCGAAGGGGCGGGAGGGAAGAGACCCAGTACTTC	CSARRGGREETQYF	NA	TRBV20-1	TRBJ2-5	TRBD2
TGCAGCGTTGTGGGGGTGGGGGAGACCCAGTACTTC	CSVVGVGETQYF	NA	TRBV29-1	TRBJ2-5	NA
TGCAGTGCTAGGGTGACTAGCGGGGGTACGCAGTATTTT	CSARVTSGGTQYF	NA	TRBV20-1	TRBJ2-3	TRBD2
TGCAGCTCTCTTAGCGGGGAGCCGGAGACCCAGTACTTC	CSSLSGEPETQYF	NA	TRBV29-1	TRBJ2-5	TRBD2
TGTGCCATCAGTGGAGGGGTTCAAACCTACGAGCAGTACTTC	CAISGGVQTYEQYF	few	TRBV10-3	TRBJ2-7	NA
TGTGCCACCAGCACAGGGGCCGGGGGGGGCTCCTACGAGCAGTACTTC	CATSTGAGGGSYEQYF	NA	TRBV15	TRBJ2-7	TRBD2
TGTGCCAGCAGCTTAGCGTGGACATCGGAAGAGACCCAGTACTTC	CASSLAWTSEETQYF	few	TRBV11-2	TRBJ2-5	NA
TGTGCCAGCACCATGACACTAGCGGAGCAAGAGACCCAGTACTTC	CASTMTLAEQETQYF	NA	TRBV2	TRBJ2-5	TRBD2
TGTGCCAGTAGCGTAGTCGGGGGGGTGACGGACATTCAGTACTTC	CASSVVGGVTDIQYF	few	TRBV9	TRBJ2-4	TRBD2
TGTGCCAGCAGCTCCCAAAGGGCCGCCGGCGGCTACACCTTC	CASSSQRAAGGYTF	few	TRBV7-2	TRBJ1-2	NA
TGTGCCAGCAGCTTAGGGGGACCCTCATCCACAGATACGCAGTATTTT	CASSLGGPSSTDTQYF	NA	TRBV7-7	TRBJ2-3	NA
TGTGCCTGGAGTGTTTCTTTGAGGGGGGAAAACATTCAGTACTTC	CAWSVSLRGENIQYF	few	TRBV30	TRBJ2-4	NA
TGCAGTGCTACGCAGAATGAGCAGTTCTTC	CSATQNEQFF	few	TRBV20-1	TRBJ2-1	NA
TGCAGTGCTACGGACAGGGGGGACAATGAGCAGTTCTTC	CSATDRGDNEQFF	few	TRBV20-1	TRBJ2-1	TRBD1
TGTGCCAGCGGGATCTCCGGGGACAGTTCGGCTGAAGCTTTCTTT	CASGISGDSSAEAFF	NA	TRBV7-9	TRBJ1-1	TRBD1
TGCAGTGCTAGTGCGATAAAGGGCTATGGCTACACCTTC	CSASAIKGYGYTF	NA	TRBV20-1	TRBJ1-2	NA
TGTGCCAGCAGCTACAGGATTTCCTACGAGCAGTACTTC	CASSYRISYEQYF	few	TRBV7-6	TRBJ2-7	NA
TGTGCCAGCAGCTTCGGAGGGGGCGCGGGCACCGGGGAGCTGTTTTTT	CASSFGGGAGTGELFF	NA	TRBV11-3	TRBJ2-2	NA
TGTGCCAGCGGCTTATGGGTTGAAAATGAGCAGTTCTTC	CASGLWVENEQFF	NA	TRBV13	TRBJ2-1	NA
TGTGCCAGCAGCCCAGTAACTGAAGCTTTCTTT	CASSPVTEAFF	NA	TRBV11-3	TRBJ1-1	NA
TGTGCCAGCAGCATACAGGGGGCGCGGGGCTACACCTTC	CASSIQGARGYTF	NA	TRBV5-5	TRBJ1-2	TRBD1
TGTGCCAGCAGTTACTCGGTCGGATCCAGGTCTTACGAGCAGTACTTC	CASSYSVGSRSYEQYF	few	TRBV6-5	TRBJ2-7	NA
TGTGCCAGCAGTTTCGCTAGCGGGGCGGCCGAGCAGTACTTC	CASSFASGAAEQYF	NA	TRBV6-5	TRBJ2-7	TRBD2
TGCAGCGTTGCTAACTCTGGGTCACTCCCCCTTAGGGGAGGCTACACCTTC	CSVANSGSLPLRGGYTF	NA	TRBV29-1	TRBJ1-2	NA
TGTGCCAGCAGTTGCTCGGACGGAGCCTACGAGCAGTACTTC	CASSCSDGAYEQYF	NA	TRBV6-5	TRBJ2-7	NA
TGTGCCAGCAGCACCACAGGGTTCTTGGAGCTGTTTTTT	CASSTTGFLELFF	NA	TRBV5-5	TRBJ2-2	NA
TGTGCCACCAGTGATTCTTTGACAGGACCCCTTTATGGCTGCACCTTC	CATSDSLTGPLYGCTF	NA	TRBV24-1	TRBJ1-2	NA
TGCGCCAGCAGCCAAGGGGACAGTCCCTTCCAAGAGACCCAGTACTTC	CASSQGDSPFQETQYF	NA	TRBV4-1	TRBJ2-5	TRBD1
TGTGCCAGCAGCGAGACTAGCGGGGGGGCCGAGCAGTACTTC	CASSETSGGAEQYF	few	TRBV9	TRBJ2-7	TRBD2
TGCGCCAGCAGCCACCGGGACACAGAACAAGAGACCCAGTACTTC	CASSHRDTEQETQYF	NA	TRBV5-1	TRBJ2-5	NA
TGCAGCGTTACAGATAATTACGAGGAGCAGTACTTC	CSVTDNYEEQYF	NA	TRBV29-1	TRBJ2-7	NA
TGTGCCAGCATCGACCTGGGAGATACGCAGTATTTT	CASIDLGDTQYF	NA	TRBV2	TRBJ2-3	NA
TGTGCCAGCAGTTACTCGCCTTGGGGGTCGGACGGGAACTATGGCTACACCTTC	CASSYSPWGSDGNYGYTF	few	TRBV6-2/TRBV6-3	TRBJ1-2	NA
TGTGCCAGCAGTGGACTTAGCCAAAACATTCAGTACTTC	CASSGLSQNIQYF	few	TRBV6-1	TRBJ2-4	NA
TGCGCCAGCAGCTTGTTTGGGGACACTGGAGCTTTCTTT	CASSLFGDTGAFF	NA	TRBV5-1	TRBJ1-1	NA
TGTGCCAGCAGTTTTACGGTGGACACCATATATTTT	CASSFTVDTIYF	once	TRBV12-3/TRBV12-4	TRBJ1-3	NA
TGCGCCAGCAGCCAAGCTCGGGCAGGGTTTGACATTCAGTACTTC	CASSQARAGFDIQYF	many	TRBV4-1	TRBJ2-4	NA
TGTGCCAGCAGCCAAACCTGGGACGAGCAGTGCTTC	CASSQTWDEQCF	few	TRBV4-2	TRBJ2-7	NA
TGCGCCAGCAGCCAAGATCTCGTGTCGGGACAGGGGCTCAATGAGCAGTTCTTC	CASSQDLVSGQGLNEQFF	NA	TRBV4-3	TRBJ2-1	TRBD1
TGTGCCAGCAGTTTAAGTTCAGGGATTGGCTATGGCTACACCTTC	CASSLSSGIGYGYTF	NA	TRBV12-3/TRBV12-4	TRBJ1-2	NA
TGCAGTGCTATCAAGGACAACTCCTACGAGCAGTTCTTC	CSAIKDNSYEQFF	NA	TRBV20-1	TRBJ2-1	NA
TGTGCCAGCACCCGACTAGCGGGGGGGCCCCCAGAGACCCAGTACTTC	CASTRLAGGPPETQYF	many	TRBV12-3/TRBV12-4	TRBJ2-5	TRBD2
TGTGCCAGCAGCTTTGAGGGGGCCGCGAACACCGGGGAGCTGTTTTTT	CASSFEGAANTGELFF	NA	TRBV11-3	TRBJ2-2	TRBD1
TGTGCCAGCAGCCCAGGGGGTTATGGAGGGGGTTTCAGCTACGAGCAGTACTTC	CASSPGGYGGGFSYEQYF	NA	TRBV9	TRBJ2-7	NA
TGCGCCAGCAGCTCAGACGGCGTCTGGGACACAGATACGCAGTATTTT	CASSSDGVWDTDTQYF	NA	TRBV5-1	TRBJ2-3	NA